This entry describes one T cell receptor (beta chain). This specimen belongs to a study of blood T cell repertoires in COVID-19. Study-level information: Sites in the United States, Italy and Spain provided acute and convalescent COVID-19 samples. T cells, B-cell-depleted T cells, or PBMCs supplied cDNA or gDNA.

In the authors' workflow: Using reference gene primer amplification, nucleated cell counts were estimated. The data were produced by immunoSEQ multiplex PCR, yet TCRdb's version contains in-frame clones alone and is incomplete. For V, J and clone size, that table is used; D and trimming come from the DNA. The table has roughly 250,000 clones, around 90% seen once. Participant age was about 18 to 100 years, and participants resided in roughly 24 US areas. This CDR3 has 13 amino acids. After removal of 3 bases from V and 7 bases from J, the junction contained 4 bases not matched to a gene. Germline V gene data show CDR1 as SGHRS and CDR2 as YFSETQ.

The rearrangement uses TRBV5-1 and TRBJ1-2; 9 bases map to TRBD1. Specimen: PBMCs or T cells enriched from blood (not recorded which). The TCR sequence derives from a woman aged 18 to 35 who had recovered from COVID-19. CDR3 coding DNA: TGCGCCAGCAGCTACGGACAGGGGCGTGGCTACACCTTC. It translates to CASSYGQGRGYTF.